This T cell receptor (beta chain) was sequenced in a study of tumor-infiltrating lymphocytes in primary liver carcinoma. Looking at the study overall: Maximum tumor diameters ranged from roughly 4.2 to 11 cm, stage T1-T3 N0M0. Points from the study as a whole: Roughly 7-25% of top clones, and no more, occurred in all five tumor regions.

From roughly 21-30 mg of unsorted bulk tissue, DNA and RNA were co-extracted together. This clonotype came up many times. Its cognate antigen is unknown. With a constant-region primer, TCR beta cDNA was made from approximately 510 ng of total RNA. Sequencing libraries for TCR beta derived from three nested multiplex PCR rounds that used slightly modified ARM-PCR. TCRdb recomputed calls from the multiplex PCR reads with MiXCR, one row per CDR3 protein. The data hold roughly 30,000 distinct CDR3 sequences, with around 78% observed a single time. The sequencing input was liver tumor tissue from sampling region 5. Documented subset: tumor region T5, tumor centre. This clonotype originated in a middle-aged man with primary liver carcinoma and hepatitis B virus infection.

CDR3 sequence reads: CAISTGPRQPQHF. CDR3 coding DNA: TGTGCCATCTCCACAGGGCCCCGTCAGCCCCAGCATTTT. J is TRBJ1-5 and V is TRBV28; TRBD1 might be the D (6 bases). Deletions cut 10 bases from V and 6 bases from J, with 16 bases between. There are 13 residues in the CDR3. Germline V lookup: CDR1 MDHEN, CDR2 SYDVKM. Full variable domain (rest looked up from reference TRBV28 and TRBJ1-5): DVKVTQSSRYLVKRTGEKVFLECVQDMDHENMFWYRQDPGLGLRLIYFSYDVKMKEKGDIPEGYSVSREKKERFSLILESASTNQTSMYLCAISTGPRQPQHFGDGTRLSIL.